Each of the 22 T cell receptor beta chains below was sequenced from the same sample in a study of cytomegalovirus exposure and HLA in healthy donors. 60 Vbeta and 13 Jbeta primers were used in PCR. Profiling relied on immunoSEQ multiplex PCR, and the TCRdb table lists in-frame clones only, not all of them. The sample carries about 120,000 clones, around three quarters recorded once. The source material was PBMCs. All receptors come from a middle-aged woman in good health and CMV-seropositive.

V gene TRBV23-1 combines with J gene TRBJ2-7; 9 bases line up with TRBD1. TRBV23-1 is flagged as an ORF with uncertain function. The CDR3 runs to 15 residues. Trimming at V came to 1 base and at J to 11 bases, leaving 12 bases not matched to a gene. CDR3 region: CASSQYPGQGSPEYF. The CDR3 bases are TGCGCCAGCAGTCAATACCCGGGACAGGGTTCGCCAGAGTACTTC.

This sequence joins TRBV6-6 and TRBJ2-7; perhaps TRBD2 as D (7 bases). V was pared by 6 bases and J by 0 bases, with 18 bases between. This CDR3 contains 16 residues. Germline assignment: CDR1 MNHNY and CDR2 SVGAGI (reference sequence). In DNA, the CDR3 is TGTGCCAGCAGCCTCATGGGGGGGCTGAGCTCCTACGAGCAGTACTTC. It specifies CASSLMGGLSSYEQYF.

The rearrangement links TRBV14 to TRBJ2-1, with 9 bases aligning to TRBD2. Germline CDR1 and CDR2: SGHDN and FVKESK. The CDR3 totals 18 residues. V lost 0 bases and J lost 3; bases outside the gene matches: 9. CDR3 in DNA: TGTGCCAGCAGCCAAGATGGGGTAGCGGGAGTTTTCTACAATGAGCAGTTCTTC. This encodes CASSQDGVAGVFYNEQFF.

The gene calls are TRBV30 and TRBJ1-1, with unresolved D. V shed 0 bases and J shed 8 bases, with 7 bases lying between them. This CDR3 region has 11 residues. Germline values: CDR1 GTSNPN, CDR2 SVGIG (reference sequence). The CDR3 here is CAWSVTGEAFF. Here the CDR3 DNA reads TGTGCCTGGAGTGTAACCGGGGAAGCTTTCTTT.

This clone was seen a single time. The rearrangement uses TRBV5-4 and TRBJ2-2, with a possible D match to TRBD1 (6 bases). The CDR3 is 15 residues long. Germline V lookup: CDR1 SGHNT, CDR2 YYREEE (reference sequence). The germline V and J ends were trimmed by 2 bases and 4 bases, with 12 bases remaining between them. Here the CDR3 reads CASSFSGVGTGELFF. The CDR3 DNA is TGTGCCAGCAGCTTTTCAGGGGTGGGCACCGGGGAGCTGTTTTTT. Supplemented by reference TRBV5-4 and TRBJ2-2, the full variable domain reads ETGVTQSPTHLIKTRGQQVTLRCSSQSGHNTVSWYQQALGQGPQFIFQYYREEENGRGNFPPRFSGLQFPNYSSELNVNALELDDSALYLCASSFSGVGTGELFFGEGSRLTVL.

This chain uses TRBV18 with TRBJ1-3; TRBD1 agrees at 8 bases. V trimming: 1 base; J trimming: 4 bases; junction bases outside the gene matches: 12. Germline V lookup: CDR1 KGHSH, CDR2 LQKENI. The CDR3 contains 18 residues. The CDR3 spells CASSPQGQGTKYGNTIYF. The CDR3 bases are TGTGCCAGCTCACCACAAGGACAGGGTACTAAGTACGGAAACACCATATATTTT.

CDR3 DNA: TGTGCCAGCAGAGAAGCAGGGGGCACTGAAGCTTTCTTT. Residues: CASREAGGTEAFF. The chain is built from TRBV7-9 and TRBJ1-1; the match to TRBD1 covers 7 bases. V gave up 6 bases and J gave up 4 bases; unmatched junction bases: 5. The germline gives CDR1 SEHNR, CDR2 FQNEAQ (reference sequence). CDR3 length: 13 amino acids. The variable domain in full, completed from reference TRBV7-9 and TRBJ1-1, reads DTGVSQNPRHKITKRGQNVTFRCDPISEHNRLYWYRQTLGQGPEFLTYFQNEAQLEKSRLLSDRFSAERPKGSFSTLEIQRTEQGDSAMYLCASREAGGTEAFFGQGTRLTVV.

V gene TRBV4-1 combines with J gene TRBJ2-1; 12 bases map to TRBD2. Looked up from germline, CDR1 is MGHRA and CDR2 is YSYEKL. V gave up 3 bases and J gave up 4 bases; unmatched junction bases: 1. The CDR3 sequence is 15 residues long. CDR3 residues: CASSHGLAGYNEQFF. CDR3 sequence (DNA): TGCGCCAGCAGCCATGGACTAGCGGGGTACAATGAGCAGTTCTTC.

The rearrangement joins TRBV6-6 to TRBJ2-2, with TRBD1 matching over 8 bases. Germline CDR1 is MNHNY and CDR2 is SVGAGI (reference sequence). The V gene end was trimmed by 2 bases and the J gene end by 1 base; junction bases not matched to a gene: 3. The CDR3 is 16 amino acids. The CDR3 region is CASSYVGTGNTGELFF. CDR3 nucleotide sequence: TGTGCCAGCAGTTACGTCGGGACAGGGAACACCGGGGAGCTGTTTTTT.

This chain uses TRBV6-1 with TRBJ1-5; the D is unclear. V was trimmed by 7 bases and J by 0 bases, leaving 13 bases between them. CDR1 MNHNS and CDR2 SASEGT come from the germline V gene. The CDR3 has 15 residues. CDR3: CASTETTDSNQPQHF. The CDR3 bases are TGTGCCAGCACCGAAACAACAGATAGCAATCAGCCCCAGCATTTT.

The chain uses TRBV7-3 and TRBJ2-1; 9 bases line up with TRBD2. This CDR3 comprises 17 residues. In germline, CDR1 is SGHTA, CDR2 FQGTGA. V gave up 0 bases and J gave up 8 bases; unmatched junction bases: 11. In DNA form, the CDR3 reads TGTGCCAGCAGCTTAACGGGTCCGCTCCGCGGGGGGGATGAGCAGTTCTTC. Translating gives CASSLTGPLRGGDEQFF.

The gene calls are TRBV23-1 and TRBJ2-5, with 8 bases lining up with TRBD2. TRBV23-1 is flagged as an ORF with uncertain function. CDR3 length equals 18 residues. The J segment lost 5 bases and the V segment lost 2 bases, leaving 16 bases of the junction unmatched. CDR3 in amino acids: CASSQKRLALVSWETQYF. The CDR3 DNA reads as TGCGCCAGCAGTCAAAAGAGACTAGCGCTTGTTTCCTGGGAGACCCAGTACTTC.

The gene calls are TRBV7-2 and TRBJ2-5; the D is unclear. Germline CDR1 SGHTA, CDR2 FQGNSA. The V and J ends lost 5 bases and 5 bases respectively, with 12 bases between them. The CDR3 runs to 13 residues. The CDR3 sequence is CASSRSAGETQYF. The CDR3, as DNA: TGTGCCAGCAGCCGGTCGGCCGGGGAGACCCAGTACTTC.

The chain links TRBV18 to TRBJ2-2, with 7 bases identical to TRBD1. The V gene end was trimmed by 6 bases and the J gene end by 4 bases; junction bases not matched to a gene: 5. Germline values: CDR1 KGHSH, CDR2 LQKENI. The CDR3 is 14 amino acids. In DNA form, the CDR3 reads TGTGCCAGCTCTCAGGACAGGACCACCGGGGAGCTGTTTTTT. Its translation: CASSQDRTTGELFF.

The chain carries TRBV5-1 and TRBJ2-1, with 8 bases matching TRBD2. Per the germline V gene, CDR1 is SGHRS and CDR2 is YFSETQ. The CDR3 totals 15 residues. Trimming at V came to 4 bases and at J to 2 bases, leaving 5 bases not matched to a gene. CDR3 DNA sequence: TGCGCCAGCAGCCCTCTAGCGGGCCCCTACAATGAGCAGTTCTTC. It specifies CASSPLAGPYNEQFF.

The chain recombines TRBV4-1 with TRBJ2-4; 7 bases agree with TRBD1. CDR1 and CDR2 from the germline V gene are MGHRA and YSYEKL. The length of the CDR3 is 17 residues. V shed 1 base and J 1 base; nucleotides not matched to a gene: 7. This CDR3 reads CASSQVTGVGAKNIQYF. CDR3 sequence (DNA): TGCGCCAGCAGCCAAGTCACAGGGGTGGGTGCCAAAAACATTCAGTACTTC.

V usage is TRBV7-3 and J usage is TRBJ2-5; 9 positions agree with TRBD2. Trimming removed 1 base from V and 5 bases from J; junction bases left unmatched: 11. Germline V gives CDR1 SGHTA, CDR2 FQGTGA. The CDR3 has 17 amino acids. The CDR3 region has the DNA TGTGCCAGCAGCTTAAGGGGCTGGACTAGCGATACTGAGACCCAGTACTTC. Protein: CASSLRGWTSDTETQYF. The full variable domain, in which reference TRBV7-3 and TRBJ2-5 provide the parts outside the CDR3, is GAGVSQTPSNKVTEKGKYVELRCDPISGHTALYWYRQSLGQGPEFLIYFQGTGAADDSGLPNDRFFAVRPEGSVSTLKIQRTERGDSAVYLCASSLRGWTSDTETQYFGPGTRLLVL.

The J gene is TRBJ2-1, the V gene TRBV15; 13 nucleotides match TRBD2. Trimming cost V 4 bases and J 7 bases; bases outside gene matches: 4. The CDR3 length is 15 residues. From germline, CDR1 is LNHNV and CDR2 YYDKDF (reference sequence). CDR3 in amino acids: CATSKLAGGINEQFF. The CDR3 nucleotides are TGTGCCACCAGCAAACTAGCGGGAGGGATTAATGAGCAGTTCTTC.

This chain uses TRBV2 with TRBJ2-2, with 9 bases that match TRBD1. Germline V gene sequence: CDR1 SNHLY, CDR2 FYNNEI. Trimming at V came to 6 bases and at J to 2 bases, leaving 10 bases not matched to a gene. The CDR3 is 17 residues long. Here the CDR3 reads CASSPTGTGKNTGELFF. In nucleotides, the CDR3 is TGTGCCAGCAGCCCCACGGGGACAGGGAAAAACACCGGGGAGCTGTTTTTT.

The rearrangement uses TRBV10-3 and TRBJ1-2; 10 positions agree with TRBD1. The germline CDR1 and CDR2 sequences are ENHRY and SYGVKD. The CDR3 totals 13 residues. Trimming cost V 7 bases and J 3 bases; bases outside gene matches: 2. The CDR3 here is CAINGQGDYGYTF. The CDR3 nucleotides are TGTGCCATCAACGGACAGGGGGACTATGGCTACACCTTC.

The gene calls are TRBV19 and TRBJ2-7; TRBD2 matches 11 bases. The CDR3 covers 15 residues. Germline V CDR1 and CDR2: LNHDA, SQIVND (reference sequence). With V trimmed by 3 bases and J by 4 bases, 5 bases remained unmatched. The chain's CDR3 is CASSIIAGGPYEQYF. In nucleotides, the CDR3 is TGTGCCAGTAGTATTATAGCGGGAGGGCCTTACGAGCAGTACTTC.

The sample holds one count of this clone. The CDR3: CASSLKREVSYEQYF. The CDR3 DNA sequence: TGTGCCAGCAGCTTGAAGCGGGAGGTCTCCTACGAGCAGTACTTC. The chain couples TRBV5-4 to TRBJ2-7, with 9 nucleotides matching TRBD2. The CDR3 runs 15 residues. Germline V gives CDR1 SGHNT, CDR2 YYREEE (reference sequence). J was trimmed by 0 bases and V by 1 base; bases with no gene match: 2.